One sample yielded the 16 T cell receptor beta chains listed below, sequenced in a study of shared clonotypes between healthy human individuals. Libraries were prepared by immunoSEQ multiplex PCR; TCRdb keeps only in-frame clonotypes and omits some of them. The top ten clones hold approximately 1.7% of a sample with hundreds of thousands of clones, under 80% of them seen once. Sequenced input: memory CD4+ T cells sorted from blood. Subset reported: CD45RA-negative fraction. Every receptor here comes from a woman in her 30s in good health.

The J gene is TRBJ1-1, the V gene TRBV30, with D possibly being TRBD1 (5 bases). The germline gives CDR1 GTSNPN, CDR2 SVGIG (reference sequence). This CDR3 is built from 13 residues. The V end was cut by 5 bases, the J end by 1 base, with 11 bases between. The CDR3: CAWRGVANTEAFF. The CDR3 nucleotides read TGTGCCTGGCGGGGGGTGGCGAACACTGAAGCTTTCTTT.

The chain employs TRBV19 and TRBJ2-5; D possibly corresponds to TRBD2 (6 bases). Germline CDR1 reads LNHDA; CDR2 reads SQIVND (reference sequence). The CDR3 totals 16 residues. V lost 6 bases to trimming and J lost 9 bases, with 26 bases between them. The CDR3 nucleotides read TGTGCCAGTAGACCCCCCGGGGGTCTACTCTCCGGCCCCCAGTACTTC. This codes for CASRPPGGLLSGPQYF.

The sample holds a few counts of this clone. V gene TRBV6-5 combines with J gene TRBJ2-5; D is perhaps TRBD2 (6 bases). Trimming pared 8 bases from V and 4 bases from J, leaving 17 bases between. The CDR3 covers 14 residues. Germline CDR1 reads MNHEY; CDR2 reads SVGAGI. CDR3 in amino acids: CASAPGSRGETQYF. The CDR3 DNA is TGTGCCAGCGCCCCCGGGAGCCGGGGAGAGACCCAGTACTTC.

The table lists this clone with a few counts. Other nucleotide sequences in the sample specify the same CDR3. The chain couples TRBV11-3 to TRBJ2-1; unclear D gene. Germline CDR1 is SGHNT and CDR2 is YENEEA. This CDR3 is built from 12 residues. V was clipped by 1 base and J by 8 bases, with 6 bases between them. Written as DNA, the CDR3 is TGTGCCAGCAGCTTAGGCAGCTATGAGCAGTTCTTC. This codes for CASSLGSYEQFF.

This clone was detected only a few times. CDR3 coding DNA: TGTGCCAGCAGCTTGGTGGACAGGGACAGAGGTGGCTACACCTTC. It translates to CASSLVDRDRGGYTF. The chain joins TRBV5-6 to TRBJ1-2, with 8 bases aligning to TRBD1. The CDR3 runs 15 residues. V shed 0 bases and J 7 bases; nucleotides not matched to a gene: 8. Germline V gene data show CDR1 as SGHDT and CDR2 as YYEEEE.

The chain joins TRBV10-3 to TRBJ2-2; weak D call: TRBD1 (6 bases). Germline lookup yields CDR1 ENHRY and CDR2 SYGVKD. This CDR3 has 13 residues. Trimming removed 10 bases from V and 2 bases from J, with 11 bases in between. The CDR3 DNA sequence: TGTGCCAGCAACAGGGTTAACACCGGGGAGCTGTTTTTT. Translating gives CASNRVNTGELFF.

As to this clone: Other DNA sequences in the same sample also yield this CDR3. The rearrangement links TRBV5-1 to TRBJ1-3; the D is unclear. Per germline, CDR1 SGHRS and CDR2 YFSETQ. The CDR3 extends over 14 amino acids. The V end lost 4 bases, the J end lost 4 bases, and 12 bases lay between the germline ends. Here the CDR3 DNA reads TGCGCCAGCAGCCCGGGAACGGCAGGAAACACCATATATTTT. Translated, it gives CASSPGTAGNTIYF. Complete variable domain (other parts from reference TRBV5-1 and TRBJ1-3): KAGVTQTPRYLIKTRGQQVTLSCSPISGHRSVSWYQQTPGQGLQFLFEYFSETQRNKGNFPGRFSGRQFSNSRSEMNVSTLELGDSALYLCASSPGTAGNTIYFGEGSWLTVV.

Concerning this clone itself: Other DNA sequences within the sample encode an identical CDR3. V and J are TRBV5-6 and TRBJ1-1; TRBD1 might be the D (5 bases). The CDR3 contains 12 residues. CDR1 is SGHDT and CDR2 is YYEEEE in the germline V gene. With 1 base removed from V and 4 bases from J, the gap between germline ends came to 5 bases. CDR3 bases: TGTGCCAGCAGCTTGAGGGGCACTGAAGCTTTCTTT. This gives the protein CASSLRGTEAFF.

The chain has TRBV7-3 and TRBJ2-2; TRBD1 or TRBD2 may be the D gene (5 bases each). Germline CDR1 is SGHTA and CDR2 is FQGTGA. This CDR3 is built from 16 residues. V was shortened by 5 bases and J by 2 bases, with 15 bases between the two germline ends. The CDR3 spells CASSPQRGLNTGELFF. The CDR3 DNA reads TGTGCCAGCAGCCCCCAGAGGGGCTTAAACACCGGGGAGCTGTTTTTT.

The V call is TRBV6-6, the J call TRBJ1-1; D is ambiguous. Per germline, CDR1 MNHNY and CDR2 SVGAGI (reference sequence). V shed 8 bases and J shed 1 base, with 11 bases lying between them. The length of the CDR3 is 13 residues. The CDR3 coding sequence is TGTGCCAGCGAAAAATGGGGGAACACTGAAGCTTTCTTT. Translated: CASEKWGNTEAFF.

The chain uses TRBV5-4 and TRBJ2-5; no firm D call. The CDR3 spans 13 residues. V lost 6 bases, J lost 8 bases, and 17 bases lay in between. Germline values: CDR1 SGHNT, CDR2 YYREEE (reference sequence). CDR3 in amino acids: CASTFLGVATQYF. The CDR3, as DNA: TGTGCCAGCACCTTCCTTGGGGTCGCAACCCAGTACTTC.

CDR3 in DNA: TGTGCCAGCAGTTACAGCGCAGCCCAGGGCCCGGATACGCAGTATTTT. Its protein is CASSYSAAQGPDTQYF. The gene calls are TRBV6-5 and TRBJ2-3, with D perhaps matching TRBD1 (5 bases). The CDR3 consists of 16 residues. Germline V CDR1 and CDR2: MNHEY, SVGAGI. V lost 2 bases and J 6 bases, leaving 18 bases between the germline ends.

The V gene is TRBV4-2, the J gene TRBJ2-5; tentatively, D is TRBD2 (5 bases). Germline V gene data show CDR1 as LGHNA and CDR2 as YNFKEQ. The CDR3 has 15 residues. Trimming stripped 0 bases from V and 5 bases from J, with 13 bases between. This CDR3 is CASSQDGQSGETQYF. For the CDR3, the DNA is TGTGCCAGCAGCCAAGATGGGCAGTCGGGGGAGACCCAGTACTTC.

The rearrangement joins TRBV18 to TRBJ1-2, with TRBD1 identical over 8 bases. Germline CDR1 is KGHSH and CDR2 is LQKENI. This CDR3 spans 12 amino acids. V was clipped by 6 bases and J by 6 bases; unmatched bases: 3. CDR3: CASSRDRNGYTF. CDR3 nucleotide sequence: TGTGCCAGCTCTAGGGACAGGAATGGCTACACCTTC.

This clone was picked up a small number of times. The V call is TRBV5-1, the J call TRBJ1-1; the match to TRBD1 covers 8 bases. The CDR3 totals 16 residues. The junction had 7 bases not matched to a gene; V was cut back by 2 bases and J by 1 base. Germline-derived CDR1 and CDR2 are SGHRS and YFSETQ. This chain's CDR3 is CASSFRTGTGNTEAFF. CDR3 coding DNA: TGCGCCAGCAGCTTTCGGACAGGGACGGGGAACACTGAAGCTTTCTTT.

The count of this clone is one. The CDR3 sequence: CASSMFPRLQETQYF. As DNA, the CDR3 is TGTGCCAGTAGTATGTTCCCGAGATTGCAAGAGACCCAGTACTTC. J is TRBJ2-5 and V is TRBV19; the D is unclear. V dropped 3 bases and J dropped 2 bases, with 13 bases sitting between them. Germline CDR1 and CDR2: LNHDA and SQIVND (reference sequence). The length of the CDR3 is 15 residues. The full variable domain, completed using reference TRBV19 and TRBJ2-5, is DGGITQSPKYLFRKEGQNVTLSCEQNLNHDAMYWYRQDPGQGLRLIYYSQIVNDFQKGDIAEGYSVSREKKESFPLTVTSAQKNPTAFYLCASSMFPRLQETQYFGPGTRLLVL.